This T cell receptor (beta chain) was sequenced in a study of CD8+ T cells in alopecia areata. This clone was found a few times. Deletions cut 8 bases from V and 9 bases from J, with 17 bases between. The length of the CDR3 is 12 residues. The germline V gene has CDR1 SQVTM and CDR2 ANQGSEA. In each case, RNA was isolated and then reverse transcribed into cDNA as the sequencing template. Sequenced by immunoSEQ multiplex PCR; TCRdb stores in-frame clones only, minus some. This sample has approximately 120,000 clones, with about 46% found just once. The chain links TRBV29-1 to TRBJ2-1; D remains unclear. Sequenced sample: NKG2D-low CD8+ T cells sorted from blood. The clonotype originates from a human donor with alopecia areata. The CDR3 sequence is CSHTQGKAEQFF. CDR3 nucleotide sequence: TGCAGCCATACCCAAGGGAAGGCTGAGCAGTTCTTC.